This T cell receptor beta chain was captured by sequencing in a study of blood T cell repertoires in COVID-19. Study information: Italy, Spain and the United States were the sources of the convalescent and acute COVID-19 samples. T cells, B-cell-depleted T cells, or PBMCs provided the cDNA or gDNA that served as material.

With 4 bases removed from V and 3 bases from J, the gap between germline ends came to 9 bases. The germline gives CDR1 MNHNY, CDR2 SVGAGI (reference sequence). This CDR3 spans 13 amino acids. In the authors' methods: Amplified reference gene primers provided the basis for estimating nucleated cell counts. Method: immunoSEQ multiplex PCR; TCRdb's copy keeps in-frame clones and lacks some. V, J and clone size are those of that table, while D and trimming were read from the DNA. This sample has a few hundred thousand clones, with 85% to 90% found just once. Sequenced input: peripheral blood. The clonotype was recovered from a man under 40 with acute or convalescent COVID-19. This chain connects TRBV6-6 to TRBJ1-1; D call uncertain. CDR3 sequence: CASSFRADTEAFF. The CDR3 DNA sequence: TGTGCCAGCAGTTTTCGAGCTGACACTGAAGCTTTCTTT.